Following are 31 T cell receptor beta chains from one sample sequenced in a study of T cells in Graves' hyperthyroidism and ophthalmopathy. It was RNA transcripts that yielded the amplified TCR beta CDR3 regions. In the first-round RT-PCR of the TCR CDR3, the HTBI primer set was used. TCRdb itself ran the multiplex PCR reads through MiXCR, one entry per CDR3 protein. Of about 560,000 distinct CDR3 sequences listed, around 17% are singletons. Sequences were obtained from blood. These receptors all stem from a woman between 18 and 29 years old with Graves' hyperthyroidism.

This rearrangement joins TRBV2 to TRBJ2-3, with D perhaps TRBD1 (6 bases). Between the trimmed V and J ends, which lost 3 bases and 1 base, there was a span of 11 bases. CDR1 is SNHLY and CDR2 is FYNNEI in the germline V gene. CDR3 length: 15 residues. The CDR3 reads CASSDWTAGTDTQYF. DNA of the CDR3: TGTGCCAGCAGTGACTGGACAGCGGGCACAGATACGCAGTATTTT. The full variable domain, its missing parts supplied by reference TRBV2 and TRBJ2-3, is EPEVTQTPSHQVTQMGQEVILRCVPISNHLYFYWYRQILGQKVEFLVSFYNNEISEKSEIFDDQFSVERPDGSNFTLKIRSTKLEDSAMYFCASSDWTAGTDTQYFGPGTRLTVL.

This clonotype was detected many times. This CDR3 reads CASSLDESSYEQYF. The CDR3 DNA follows: TGTGCCAGCAGTCTGGACGAGAGCTCCTACGAGCAGTACTTC. The chain joins TRBV6-1 to TRBJ2-7; D uncertain. Deletions cut 5 bases from V and 0 bases from J, with 11 bases between. The germline V gene has CDR1 MNHNS and CDR2 SASEGT. CDR3 size: 14 residues.

In the case of this clonotype: With a much larger clone just one base away, this may be a read error. This chain connects TRBV2 to TRBJ1-6; D not certain. V was shortened by 8 bases and J by 7 bases, with 15 bases between the two germline ends. CDR1 is SNHLY and CDR2 is FYNNEI in the germline V gene. This CDR3 has 14 residues. DNA of the CDR3: TGTGCCAGCGGCCAGCCGGGTCTAAATTCACCCCTCCACTTT. It codes for CASGQPGLNSPLHF.

V is TRBV25-1 and J is TRBJ2-5; D not resolved. V was clipped by 2 bases and J by 2 bases, with 6 bases between them. Germline CDR1 MGHDK, CDR2 SYGVNS. The CDR3 has 13 residues. CDR3 bases: TGTGCCAGCAGTGAAGTCAGGCAAGAGACCCAGTACTTC. It yields the protein CASSEVRQETQYF.

This clonotype was seen only a few times. The chain links TRBV30 to TRBJ1-2; D unclear. The CDR3 length is 15 residues. Germline CDR1 and CDR2: GTSNPN and SVGIG (reference sequence). Between the trimmed V and J ends, which lost 4 bases and 3 bases, there was a span of 18 bases. As DNA, the CDR3 is TGTGCCTGGACCGCTGGTTTCGTGGATTACTATGGCTACACCTTC. Protein sequence: CAWTAGFVDYYGYTF.

The rearrangement joins TRBV10-2 to TRBJ2-7, with TRBD2 matching 13 bases. Germline V CDR1 and CDR2: WSHSY, SAAADI. V shed 0 bases, J shed 5 bases, and the junction held 4 bases outside the gene matches. The CDR3 sequence is 16 residues long. The CDR3, as DNA: TGCGCCAGCAGTGAGTCGGAGGGACTAGCGGGGAACGAGCAGTACTTC. Protein product: CASSESEGLAGNEQYF.

In its sample, this clonotype was seen a few times. The chain has TRBV6-1 and TRBJ2-2; TRBD1 aligns across 8 bases. CDR1 and CDR2 (germline): MNHNS, SASEGT. This CDR3 is built from 17 residues. Germline trimming cut 6 bases from V and 6 bases from J; bases unmatched to any gene: 15. CDR3 DNA: TGTGCCAGCAGCCTGATCCGGACAGGGAGGATGGCCGGGGAGCTGTTTTTT. This codes for CASSLIRTGRMAGELFF.

This clonotype has just a few counts. The chain is built from TRBV9 and TRBJ1-4; the D is unclear. CDR1 SGDLS and CDR2 YYNGEE come from the germline V gene. The CDR3 sequence is 12 residues long. The germline V and J ends were trimmed by 0 bases and 8 bases, with 5 bases remaining between them. CDR3 nucleotides: TGTGCCAGCAGCGTAGGAACGGAAAAACTGTTTTTT. Translating gives CASSVGTEKLFF.

This clonotype was seen at least ten times. The V gene is TRBV20-1, the J gene TRBJ2-5, with 12 nucleotides matching TRBD2. The V gene end was trimmed by 1 base and the J gene end by 4 bases; junction bases not matched to a gene: 1. This CDR3 has 14 amino acids. The germline CDR1 and CDR2 sequences are DFQATT and SNEGSKA (reference sequence). The CDR3: CSARGGLAGETQYF. In nucleotides, the CDR3 is TGCAGTGCTAGAGGGGGACTAGCGGGAGAGACCCAGTACTTC.

At least ten counts were recorded for this clonotype. V and J are TRBV29-1 and TRBJ2-7; possible D gene TRBD2, 5 bases. Trimming cost V 4 bases and J 1 base, with 17 bases left between them. The CDR3 has 15 residues. CDR1 and CDR2 from the germline V gene are SQVTM and ANQGSEA. Here the CDR3 reads CSVVRGIDPSYEQYF. In DNA, the CDR3 is TGCAGCGTTGTTCGGGGAATAGACCCATCCTACGAGCAGTACTTC.

This clonotype was detected many times. The chain employs TRBV2 and TRBJ1-4; D remains ambiguous. This CDR3 is built from 13 residues. Per germline, CDR1 SNHLY and CDR2 FYNNEI. Trimming stripped 6 bases from V and 7 bases from J, with 12 bases between. The CDR3 loop reads CASSSNTLEKLFF. The CDR3 bases are TGTGCCAGCAGCTCAAACACACTTGAAAAACTGTTTTTT.

This clonotype was found many times. The gene calls are TRBV6-5 and TRBJ1-3; no definite D call. Germline V gene data show CDR1 as MNHEY and CDR2 as SVGAGI. CDR3 length: 15 amino acids. The V gene lost 0 bases and the J gene lost 0 bases, with 6 bases spanning the gap. The DNA of the CDR3 is TGTGCCAGCAGTTACTCGGGCCGCTCTGGAAACACCATATATTTT. As protein: CASSYSGRSGNTIYF.

The chain has TRBV7-2 and TRBJ2-2, with D unresolved. The germline V gene has CDR1 SGHTA and CDR2 FQGNSA. The CDR3 covers 14 residues. V lost 1 base and J lost 10, with 13 bases in between. CDR3 in amino acids: CASSLVSEQQELFF. Here the CDR3 DNA reads TGTGCCAGCAGCTTAGTTTCCGAACAGCAGGAGCTGTTTTTT.

This clonotype was picked up a small number of times. The chain joins TRBV6-1 to TRBJ1-5; 7 nucleotides line up with TRBD1. This CDR3 region has 14 residues. The V and J ends lost 7 bases and 7 bases, in that order; junction bases with no gene match: 10. CDR1 and CDR2 from the germline V gene are MNHNS and SASEGT. CDR3 amino acids: CASKTGQNEQPQHF. CDR3 DNA: TGTGCCAGCAAAACGGGACAGAATGAACAGCCCCAGCATTTT.

A word on this clonotype: The junction departs from germline at one end; a sequencing error may be responsible. The chain joins TRBV9 to TRBJ1-5; 9 positions match TRBD1. Germline V gene data show CDR1 as SGDLS and CDR2 as YYNGEE. There are 17 residues in the CDR3. The CDR3 sequence: CASSGDREGLSNQHQHF. The DNA of the CDR3 is TGTGCCAGCAGCGGGGACAGGGAGGGGTTGAGCAATCAGCACCAGCATTTT.

The sample holds many counts of this clonotype. CDR3 DNA sequence: TGTGCCAGCAGGCATTCGGCAGTAAGCTATGGCTACACCTTC. Translated, it gives CASRHSAVSYGYTF. The rearrangement links TRBV12-3 or TRBV12-4 to TRBJ1-2; D is unresolved. CDR3 length equals 14 residues. The V gene lost 6 bases and the J gene lost 4 bases, with 15 bases spanning the gap.

This clonotype has ten or more counts. V usage is TRBV2 and J usage is TRBJ2-7, with D unclear. This CDR3 comprises 14 residues. V shed 5 bases and J shed 0 bases, with 11 bases lying between them. The germline V gene has CDR1 SNHLY and CDR2 FYNNEI. CDR3 sequence (DNA): TGTGCCAGCAGTAATACACGGGTCTCCTACGAGCAGTACTTC. Translating gives CASSNTRVSYEQYF.

The chain recombines TRBV3-1 with TRBJ1-2; D not resolved. The CDR3 covers 13 residues. The germline V and J ends were trimmed by 8 bases and 4 bases, with 14 bases remaining between them. CDR1 is LGHDT and CDR2 is YNNKEL in the germline V gene (reference sequence). The CDR3 DNA sequence: TGTGCCAGCGGTGACTTTCCCTCCTATGGCTACACCTTC. Amino acids: CASGDFPSYGYTF.

This clonotype was observed a few times. The rearrangement uses TRBV6-1 and TRBJ1-3; D is unresolved. CDR1 is MNHNS and CDR2 is SASEGT in the germline V gene. The CDR3 is 15 residues long. V lost 6 bases and J lost 0, with 12 bases in between. The CDR3 sequence is CASRPVQRSGNTIYF. The DNA of the CDR3 is TGTGCCAGCAGGCCCGTACAGCGCTCTGGAAACACCATATATTTT.

This clonotype was seen repeatedly, ten times or more. J is TRBJ2-3 and V is TRBV7-3; possibly TRBD2 for D (5 bases). Germline loops: CDR1 SGHTA, CDR2 FQGTGA. The CDR3 has 16 residues. V was pared by 5 bases and J by 0 bases, with 15 bases between. CDR3 DNA sequence: TGTGCCAGCAGCCCGAGGACTGCCCAAAGCACAGATACGCAGTATTTT. Encoded protein: CASSPRTAQSTDTQYF. Filled out from reference TRBV7-3 and TRBJ2-3, the complete variable domain reads GAGVSQTPSNKVTEKGKYVELRCDPISGHTALYWYRQSLGQGPEFLIYFQGTGAADDSGLPNDRFFAVRPEGSVSTLKIQRTERGDSAVYLCASSPRTAQSTDTQYFGPGTRLTVL.

This clonotype was seen ten or more times. The chain combines TRBV9 with TRBJ2-3; 8 bases are a match to TRBD2. J lost 0 bases, V lost 4 bases, and 7 bases had no gene match. Germline V gene lookup returns CDR1 SGDLS and CDR2 YYNGEE. The CDR3 contains 16 residues. In DNA form, the CDR3 reads TGTGCCAGCAGCCCCCGACTAGCGACTAGCACAGATACGCAGTATTTT. This translates into CASSPRLATSTDTQYF.

The chain combines TRBV20-1 with TRBJ2-3, with D hard to call. Germline loops: CDR1 DFQATT, CDR2 SNEGSKA (reference sequence). V was trimmed by 0 bases and J by 0 bases, leaving 10 bases between them. The CDR3 consists of 15 residues. CDR3 DNA sequence: TGCAGTGCTAGAGATCTCAGGTCCAGCACAGATACGCAGTATTTT. Encoded protein: CSARDLRSSTDTQYF.

This chain joins TRBV2 and TRBJ1-1; TRBD1 matches 7 bases. The V gene's germline CDR1 is SNHLY and CDR2 FYNNEI. This CDR3 is built from 14 residues. J lost 2 bases, V lost 6 bases, and 6 bases had no gene match. The CDR3 sequence: CASRPGTANTEAFF. CDR3 in DNA: TGTGCCAGCAGACCCGGGACAGCTAACACTGAAGCTTTCTTT.

This clonotype was counted between two and nine times. The chain links TRBV18 to TRBJ1-6; 7 bases are shared with TRBD1. Germline values: CDR1 KGHSH, CDR2 LQKENI. V shed 4 bases, J shed 5 bases, and the junction held 14 bases outside the gene matches. This CDR3 comprises 18 residues. Written as DNA, the CDR3 is TGTGCCAGCTCACTACTAGCTCGGGTCGACAGGGATAATTCACCCCTCCACTTT. As protein: CASSLLARVDRDNSPLHF.

The chain links TRBV7-9 to TRBJ1-2; no clear D gene. Trimming took off 5 bases at V and 7 bases at J, with 17 bases between the two ends. The germline gives CDR1 SEHNR, CDR2 FQNEAQ (reference sequence). The CDR3 totals 14 residues. For the CDR3, the DNA is TGTGCCAGCAGCGAAAGACCGGAGCCGGCTGGCTACACCTTC. Its translation is CASSERPEPAGYTF.

This clonotype was seen repeatedly, ten times or more. The V call is TRBV5-1, the J call TRBJ2-3; 10 nucleotides agree with TRBD2. Germline values: CDR1 SGHRS, CDR2 YFSETQ. The J segment lost 1 base and the V segment lost 0 bases, leaving 8 bases of the junction unmatched. This CDR3 has 18 amino acids. The CDR3 region has the DNA TGCGCCAGCAGCTTGGTACTAGCGGGGACGGCCGGCACAGATACGCAGTATTTT. This gives the protein CASSLVLAGTAGTDTQYF.

This clonotype was observed a handful of times. The V gene is TRBV24-1, the J gene TRBJ2-3, with 9 nucleotides matching TRBD2. V lost 4 bases and J lost 3; bases outside the gene matches: 4. Germline V lookup: CDR1 KGHDR, CDR2 SFDVKD. CDR3 length: 15 residues. The CDR3 is CATSEPGLATDTQYF. CDR3 nucleotides: TGTGCCACCAGTGAGCCGGGACTAGCAACAGATACGCAGTATTTT.

This clonotype was found many times. The chain has TRBV11-2 and TRBJ1-2; D gene uncertain. Germline CDR1 and CDR2: SGHAT and FQNNGV. V was shortened by 5 bases and J by 8 bases, with 12 bases between the two germline ends. CDR3 length: 12 amino acids. CDR3 sequence reads: CASSLGSSGYTF. CDR3 DNA: TGTGCCAGCAGCCTAGGGTCTTCAGGCTACACCTTC.

The chain combines TRBV5-1 with TRBJ2-2, with D tentatively TRBD2 (5 bases). This CDR3 has 14 amino acids. V was clipped by 0 bases and J by 6 bases, with 9 bases between them. Germline CDR1 and CDR2: SGHRS and YFSETQ. The CDR3 nucleotides are TGCGCCAGCAGCTTGGTGGGAGACGCCGGGGAGCTGTTTTTT. Its translation is CASSLVGDAGELFF.

This clonotype was picked up a small number of times. The J gene is TRBJ1-3, the V gene TRBV7-9; no reliable D call. V dropped 7 bases and J dropped 2 bases, with 12 bases sitting between them. The CDR3 loop spans 14 amino acids. The germline V gene encodes CDR1 SEHNR and CDR2 FQNEAQ (reference sequence). This chain's CDR3 is CASNRNKPGNTIYF. CDR3 in DNA: TGTGCCAGCAACCGAAACAAGCCTGGAAACACCATATATTTT.

This clonotype was seen at least ten times. The chain links TRBV28 to TRBJ2-1; TRBD2 matches at 7 bases. The CDR3 is made up of 12 amino acids. CDR1 and CDR2 from the germline V gene are MDHEN and SYDVKM. After removal of 0 bases from V and 10 bases from J, the junction contained 0 bases not matched to a gene. CDR3: CASSLWREEQFF. CDR3 in DNA: TGTGCCAGCAGTTTATGGCGGGAGGAGCAGTTCTTC.